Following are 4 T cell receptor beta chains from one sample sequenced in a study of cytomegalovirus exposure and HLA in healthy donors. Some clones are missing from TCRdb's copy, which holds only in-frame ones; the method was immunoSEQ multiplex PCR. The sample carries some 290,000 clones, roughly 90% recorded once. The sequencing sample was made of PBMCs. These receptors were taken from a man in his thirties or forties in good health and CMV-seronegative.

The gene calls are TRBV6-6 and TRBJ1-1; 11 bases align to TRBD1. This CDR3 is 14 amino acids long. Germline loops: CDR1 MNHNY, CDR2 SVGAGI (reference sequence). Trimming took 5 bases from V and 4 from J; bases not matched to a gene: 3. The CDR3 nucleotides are TGTGCCAGCAGTAGGGACAGGGGGACCACTGAAGCTTTCTTT. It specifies CASSRDRGTTEAFF.

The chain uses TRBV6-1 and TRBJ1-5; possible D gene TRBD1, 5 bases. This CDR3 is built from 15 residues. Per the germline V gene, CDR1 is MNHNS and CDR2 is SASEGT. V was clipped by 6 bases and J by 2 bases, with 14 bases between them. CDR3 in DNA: TGTGCCAGCAGGGTTGGGGGGTTTGGCAATCAGCCCCAGCATTTT. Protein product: CASRVGGFGNQPQHF.

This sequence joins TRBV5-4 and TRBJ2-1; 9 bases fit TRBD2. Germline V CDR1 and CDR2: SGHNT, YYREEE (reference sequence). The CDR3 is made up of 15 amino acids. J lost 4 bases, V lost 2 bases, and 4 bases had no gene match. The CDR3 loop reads CASSFSGGEYNEQFF. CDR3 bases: TGTGCCAGCAGCTTTAGCGGGGGTGAATACAATGAGCAGTTCTTC.

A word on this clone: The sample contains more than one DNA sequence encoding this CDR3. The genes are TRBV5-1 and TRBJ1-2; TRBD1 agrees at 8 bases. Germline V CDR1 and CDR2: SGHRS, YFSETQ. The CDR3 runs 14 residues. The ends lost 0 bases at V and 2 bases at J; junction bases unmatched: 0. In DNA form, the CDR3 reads TGCGCCAGCAGCTTGGGACAGGGGAACTATGGCTACACCTTC. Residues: CASSLGQGNYGYTF. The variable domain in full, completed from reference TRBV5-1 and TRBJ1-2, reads KAGVTQTPRYLIKTRGQQVTLSCSPISGHRSVSWYQQTPGQGLQFLFEYFSETQRNKGNFPGRFSGRQFSNSRSEMNVSTLELGDSALYLCASSLGQGNYGYTFGSGTRLTVV.